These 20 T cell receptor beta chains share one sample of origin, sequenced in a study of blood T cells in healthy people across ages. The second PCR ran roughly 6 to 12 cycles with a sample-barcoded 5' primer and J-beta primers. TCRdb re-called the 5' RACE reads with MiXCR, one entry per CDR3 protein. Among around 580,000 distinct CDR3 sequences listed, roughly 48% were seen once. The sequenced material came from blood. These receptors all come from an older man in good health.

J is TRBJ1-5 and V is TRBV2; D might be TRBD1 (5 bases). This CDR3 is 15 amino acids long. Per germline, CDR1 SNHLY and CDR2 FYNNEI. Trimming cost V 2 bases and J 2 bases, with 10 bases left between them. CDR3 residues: CASSESRRGNQPQHF. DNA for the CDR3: TGTGCCAGCAGTGAAAGTCGCAGGGGCAATCAGCCCCAGCATTTT.

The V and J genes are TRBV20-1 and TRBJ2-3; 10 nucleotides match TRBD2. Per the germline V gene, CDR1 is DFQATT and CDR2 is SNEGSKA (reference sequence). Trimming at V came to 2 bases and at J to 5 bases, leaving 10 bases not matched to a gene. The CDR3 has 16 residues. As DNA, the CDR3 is TGCAGTGCTAGAAGGGCTAGCGGGAGTAGGATAGATACGCAGTATTTT. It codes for CSARRASGSRIDTQYF.

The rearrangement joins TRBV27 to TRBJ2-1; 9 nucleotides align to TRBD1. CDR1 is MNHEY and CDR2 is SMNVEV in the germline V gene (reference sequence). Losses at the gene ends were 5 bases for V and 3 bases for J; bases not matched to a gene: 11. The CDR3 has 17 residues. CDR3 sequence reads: CASSPLPGTGNYNEQFF. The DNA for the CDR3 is TGTGCCAGCAGTCCCCTCCCGGGGACAGGGAACTACAATGAGCAGTTCTTC.

CDR3 nucleotide sequence: TGTGCCAGCTGCGAGCAGAGTGAAAAACTGTTTTTT. It translates to CASCEQSEKLFF. The V and J genes are TRBV18 and TRBJ1-4, with D unresolved. V was shortened by 7 bases and J by 7 bases, with 10 bases between the two germline ends. Germline V CDR1 and CDR2: KGHSH, LQKENI. This CDR3 is built from 12 residues.

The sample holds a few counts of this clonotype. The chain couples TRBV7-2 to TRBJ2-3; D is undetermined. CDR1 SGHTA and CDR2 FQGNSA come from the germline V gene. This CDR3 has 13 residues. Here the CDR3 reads CASRRDVVDTQYF. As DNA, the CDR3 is TGTGCGAGTCGCCGAGATGTGGTTGATACGCAGTATTTT.

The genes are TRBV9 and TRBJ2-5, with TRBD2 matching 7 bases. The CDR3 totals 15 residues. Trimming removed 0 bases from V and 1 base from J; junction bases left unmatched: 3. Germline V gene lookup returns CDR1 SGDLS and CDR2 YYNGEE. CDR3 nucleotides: TGTGCCAGCAGCGTAGCGGGGGGAACCCAAGAGACCCAGTACTTC. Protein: CASSVAGGTQETQYF.

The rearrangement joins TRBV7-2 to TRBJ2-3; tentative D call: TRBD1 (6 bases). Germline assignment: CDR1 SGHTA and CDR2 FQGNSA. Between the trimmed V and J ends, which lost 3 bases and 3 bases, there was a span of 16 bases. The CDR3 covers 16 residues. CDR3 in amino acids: CASSFSGAALTDTQYF. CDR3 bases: TGTGCCAGCAGCTTTTCAGGGGCGGCCTTGACAGATACGCAGTATTTT.

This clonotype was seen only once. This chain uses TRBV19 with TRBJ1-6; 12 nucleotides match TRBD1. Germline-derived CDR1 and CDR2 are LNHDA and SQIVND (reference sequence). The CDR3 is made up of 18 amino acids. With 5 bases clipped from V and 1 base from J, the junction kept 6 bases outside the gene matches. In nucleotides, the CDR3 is TGTGCCAGTAGTCCCACGGGACAGGGGGCTTCCTATAATTCACCCCTCCACTTT. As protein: CASSPTGQGASYNSPLHF. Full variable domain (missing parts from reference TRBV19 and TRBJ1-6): DGGITQSPKYLFRKEGQNVTLSCEQNLNHDAMYWYRQDPGQGLRLIYYSQIVNDFQKGDIAEGYSVSREKKESFPLTVTSAQKNPTAFYLCASSPTGQGASYNSPLHFGNGTRLTVT.

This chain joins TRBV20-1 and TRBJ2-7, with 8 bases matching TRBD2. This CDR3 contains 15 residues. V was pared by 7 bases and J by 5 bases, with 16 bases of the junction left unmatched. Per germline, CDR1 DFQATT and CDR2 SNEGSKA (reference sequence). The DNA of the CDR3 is TGCAGTGTCCAACGGAGGGCGGGAGGTCCCCACGAGCAGTACTTC. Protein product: CSVQRRAGGPHEQYF.

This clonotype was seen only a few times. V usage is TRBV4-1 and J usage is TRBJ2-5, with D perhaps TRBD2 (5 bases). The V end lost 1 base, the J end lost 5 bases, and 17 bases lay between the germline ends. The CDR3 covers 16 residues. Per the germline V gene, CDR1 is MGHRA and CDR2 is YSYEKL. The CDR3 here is CASSQADSGRVETQYF. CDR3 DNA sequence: TGCGCCAGCAGCCAAGCGGACTCCGGACGGGTGGAGACCCAGTACTTC.

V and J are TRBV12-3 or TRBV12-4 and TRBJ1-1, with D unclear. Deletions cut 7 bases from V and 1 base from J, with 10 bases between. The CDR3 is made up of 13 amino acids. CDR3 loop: CASTVNANTEAFF. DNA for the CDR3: TGTGCCAGCACCGTTAATGCGAACACTGAAGCTTTCTTT.

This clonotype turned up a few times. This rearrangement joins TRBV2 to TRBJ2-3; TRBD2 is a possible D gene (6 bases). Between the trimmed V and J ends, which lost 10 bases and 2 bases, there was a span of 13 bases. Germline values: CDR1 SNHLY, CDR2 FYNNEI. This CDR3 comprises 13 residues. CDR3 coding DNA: TGTGCCACCCGGCGGGACCTCACAGATACGCAGTATTTT. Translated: CATRRDLTDTQYF.

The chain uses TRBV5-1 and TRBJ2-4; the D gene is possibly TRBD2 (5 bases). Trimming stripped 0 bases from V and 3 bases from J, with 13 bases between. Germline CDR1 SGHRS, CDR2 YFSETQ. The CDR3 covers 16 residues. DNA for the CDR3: TGCGCCAGCAGCTTGGCCGGGCGGGCGGACAAAAACATTCAGTACTTC. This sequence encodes CASSLAGRADKNIQYF.

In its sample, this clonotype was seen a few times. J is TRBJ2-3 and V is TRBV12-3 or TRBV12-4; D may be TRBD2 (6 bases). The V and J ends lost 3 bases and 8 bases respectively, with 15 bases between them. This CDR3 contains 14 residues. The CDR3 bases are TGTGCCAGCAGTTTTTCCCCCCCCGGGGGTACGCAGTATTTT. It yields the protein CASSFSPPGGTQYF.

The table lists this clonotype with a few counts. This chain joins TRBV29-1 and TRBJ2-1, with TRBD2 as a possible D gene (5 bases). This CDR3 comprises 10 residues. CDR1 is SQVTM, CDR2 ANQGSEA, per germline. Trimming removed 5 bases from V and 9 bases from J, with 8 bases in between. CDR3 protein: CSVRAGEQFF. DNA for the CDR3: TGCAGCGTTCGCGCGGGTGAGCAGTTCTTC.

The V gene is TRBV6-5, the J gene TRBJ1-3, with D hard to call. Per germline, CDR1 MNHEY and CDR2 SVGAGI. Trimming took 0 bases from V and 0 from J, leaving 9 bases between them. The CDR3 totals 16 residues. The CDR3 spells CASSYSAPSSGNTIYF. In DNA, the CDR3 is TGTGCCAGCAGTTACTCCGCACCGAGCTCTGGAAACACCATATATTTT.

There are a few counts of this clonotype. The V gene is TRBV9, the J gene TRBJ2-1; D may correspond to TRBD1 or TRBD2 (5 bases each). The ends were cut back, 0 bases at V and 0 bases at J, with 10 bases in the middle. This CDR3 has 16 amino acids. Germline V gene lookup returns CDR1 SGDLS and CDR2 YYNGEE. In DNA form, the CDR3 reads TGTGCCAGCAGCGTAGTCGGGACGAGCTCCTACAATGAGCAGTTCTTC. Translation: CASSVVGTSSYNEQFF.

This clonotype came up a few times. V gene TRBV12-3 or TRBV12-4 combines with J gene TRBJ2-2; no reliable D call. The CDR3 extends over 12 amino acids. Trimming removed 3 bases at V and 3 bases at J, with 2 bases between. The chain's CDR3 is CASSFHTGELFF. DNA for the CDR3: TGTGCCAGCAGTTTTCACACCGGGGAGCTGTTTTTT.

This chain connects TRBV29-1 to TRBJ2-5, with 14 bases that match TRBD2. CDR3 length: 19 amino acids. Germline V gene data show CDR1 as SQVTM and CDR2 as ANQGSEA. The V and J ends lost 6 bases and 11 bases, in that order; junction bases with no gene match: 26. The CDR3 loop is CSVTGTSGSSWEPRREQYF. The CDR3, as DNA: TGCAGCGTGACCGGGACTAGCGGGAGTAGCTGGGAACCAAGAAGAGAGCAGTACTTC.

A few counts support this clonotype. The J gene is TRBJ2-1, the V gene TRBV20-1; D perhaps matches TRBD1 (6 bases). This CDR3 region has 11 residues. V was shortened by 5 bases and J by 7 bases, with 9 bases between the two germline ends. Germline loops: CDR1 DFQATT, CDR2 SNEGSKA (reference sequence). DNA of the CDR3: TGCAGTGCTTGGGGGCCGAATGAGCAGTTCTTC. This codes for CSAWGPNEQFF.